These 13 T cell receptor beta chains originate from one sample sequenced in a study of PD-L1 blockade in urothelial cancer. Data came from immunoSEQ multiplex PCR; TCRdb stores just in-frame clones and leaves some out. The sample holds under 60,000 clones, around 86% seen once. The time point denotes: peripheral blood 6 weeks after treatment start. The sample in question was PBMCs, obtained around atezolizumab (anti-PD-L1) treatment. The receptors stem from a man between 60 and 75 years old with urothelial cancer.

This rearrangement joins TRBV2 to TRBJ1-4; the match to TRBD1 covers 10 bases. Looked up from germline, CDR1 is SNHLY and CDR2 is FYNNEI. V lost 6 bases, J lost 8 bases, and 12 bases stayed unmatched. This CDR3 has 16 amino acids. The CDR3 nucleotides read TGTGCCAGCAGGGAGACAGGGGGCCTTACGGGAGAAAAACTGTTTTTT. Its translation is CASRETGGLTGEKLFF.

This clone came up once. The chain employs TRBV19 and TRBJ1-1; a weak D match, TRBD1 (6 bases). Germline-derived CDR1 and CDR2 are LNHDA and SQIVND (reference sequence). This CDR3 region has 14 residues. V was pared by 5 bases and J by 5 bases, with 15 bases between. The CDR3 spells CASSWQGSRTEAFF. CDR3 nucleotides: TGTGCCAGTAGTTGGCAGGGGAGTAGGACTGAAGCTTTCTTT. Full variable domain (missing parts from reference TRBV19 and TRBJ1-1): DGGITQSPKYLFRKEGQNVTLSCEQNLNHDAMYWYRQDPGQGLRLIYYSQIVNDFQKGDIAEGYSVSREKKESFPLTVTSAQKNPTAFYLCASSWQGSRTEAFFGQGTRLTVV.

This chain connects TRBV30 to TRBJ2-1, with 13 nucleotides matching TRBD2. The germline V gene has CDR1 GTSNPN and CDR2 SVGIG (reference sequence). The CDR3 has 15 residues. J lost 5 bases, V lost 2 bases, and 3 bases had no gene match. This CDR3 reads CAWSSGTSGDNEQFF. The CDR3 DNA reads TGTGCCTGGAGTTCCGGGACTAGCGGGGACAATGAGCAGTTCTTC.

The chain links TRBV29-1 to TRBJ2-7; tentative D call: TRBD1 (5 bases). The length of the CDR3 is 14 residues. Trimming cost V 1 base and J 5 bases, with 15 bases left between them. CDR1 and CDR2 (germline): SQVTM, ANQGSEA. The CDR3 DNA reads as TGCAGCGTTGAAGGATCACAGGAGTCTAACGAGCAGTACTTC. It encodes CSVEGSQESNEQYF.

This clone came up a few times. The chain combines TRBV15 with TRBJ1-4; D possibly corresponds to TRBD1 (5 bases). Trimming stripped 7 bases from V and 0 bases from J, with 9 bases between. CDR1 and CDR2 (germline): LNHNV, YYDKDF (reference sequence). The CDR3 covers 14 residues. CDR3 residues: CATTSGATNEKLFF. In DNA form, the CDR3 reads TGTGCCACCACCTCGGGGGCAACTAATGAAAAACTGTTTTTT.

Notes on this clone: The sample has other DNA sequences that encode this CDR3 too. V gene TRBV4-2 combines with J gene TRBJ2-3, with TRBD2 matching 9 bases. The V gene end was trimmed by 4 bases and the J gene end by 1 base; junction bases not matched to a gene: 9. The germline gives CDR1 LGHNA, CDR2 YNFKEQ. This CDR3 has 17 residues. Written as DNA, the CDR3 is TGTGCCAGCAGCCCCGGTCATGAGCGGGGGGGCACAGATACGCAGTATTTT. Its protein product is CASSPGHERGGTDTQYF.

This clone came up once. The chain uses TRBV4-1 and TRBJ1-5; perhaps TRBD1 as D (5 bases). The CDR3 contains 15 residues. V was cut by 1 base and J by 5 bases, with 12 bases left in between. Germline CDR1 is MGHRA and CDR2 is YSYEKL. CDR3 residues: CASSQGRGFYQPQHF. The CDR3 bases are TGCGCCAGCAGCCAAGGGAGGGGATTTTATCAGCCCCAGCATTTT.

Only a few counts were recorded for this clone. This chain links TRBV7-2 with TRBJ1-5, with 9 nucleotides matching TRBD1. From germline, CDR1 is SGHTA and CDR2 FQGNSA. This CDR3 has 15 residues. The junction had 3 bases not matched to a gene; V was cut back by 1 base and J by 5 bases. CDR3 in amino acids: CASSLDRGRHQPQHF. The CDR3 DNA follows: TGTGCCAGCAGCTTAGACAGGGGGCGACATCAGCCCCAGCATTTT.

This clone appeared a few times. The CDR3 coding sequence is TGTGCCAGCAGCGTGGCGGGGTACACTGAAGCTTTCTTT. Amino acids: CASSVAGYTEAFF. The chain combines TRBV9 with TRBJ1-1; D is undetermined. The CDR3 totals 13 residues. V lost 2 bases and J 3 bases, leaving 8 bases between the germline ends. Germline loops: CDR1 SGDLS, CDR2 YYNGEE.

The chain links TRBV19 to TRBJ1-3; a weak D match, TRBD1 (5 bases). In germline, CDR1 is LNHDA, CDR2 SQIVND (reference sequence). The length of the CDR3 is 16 residues. Trimming stripped 1 base from V and 0 bases from J, with 10 bases between. The CDR3 sequence: CASSIGGSHSGNTIYF. Here the CDR3 DNA reads TGTGCCAGTAGTATAGGGGGCAGCCACTCTGGAAACACCATATATTTT.

The chain combines TRBV6-1 with TRBJ1-1, with D uncertain. V was cut by 4 bases and J by 5 bases, with 11 bases left in between. The germline V gene has CDR1 MNHNS and CDR2 SASEGT. The CDR3 contains 13 residues. The CDR3 nucleotides are TGTGCCAGCAGTGGTTGGGAGAGGACTGAAGCTTTCTTT. Its translation: CASSGWERTEAFF.

V usage is TRBV5-1 and J usage is TRBJ1-2, with 9 nucleotides matching TRBD1. Germline-derived CDR1 and CDR2 are SGHRS and YFSETQ. The junction had 13 bases not matched to a gene; V was cut back by 4 bases and J by 6 bases. The CDR3 contains 16 residues. CDR3 in amino acids: CASSLAPTGGVDGYTF. CDR3 coding DNA: TGCGCCAGCAGCCTGGCCCCGACAGGGGGTGTGGATGGCTACACCTTC. The whole variable domain, filled in from reference TRBV5-1 and TRBJ1-2, reads KAGVTQTPRYLIKTRGQQVTLSCSPISGHRSVSWYQQTPGQGLQFLFEYFSETQRNKGNFPGRFSGRQFSNSRSEMNVSTLELGDSALYLCASSLAPTGGVDGYTFGSGTRLTVV.

This rearrangement joins TRBV25-1 to TRBJ2-5, with TRBD1 identical over 7 bases. The CDR3 length is 15 residues. Germline lookup yields CDR1 MGHDK and CDR2 SYGVNS. With 4 bases clipped from V and 1 base from J, the junction kept 6 bases outside the gene matches. For the CDR3, the DNA is TGTGCCAGCAGTGCTCAAGACAGGGTCCAAGAGACCCAGTACTTC. As protein: CASSAQDRVQETQYF.